These 26 T cell receptor beta chains share one sample of origin, sequenced in a study of blood T cell repertoires in COVID-19. The table came from immunoSEQ multiplex PCR; TCRdb's copy has only in-frame clones and leaves some out. The data show roughly 350,000 clones, 80% to 90% seen once. Source material: peripheral blood. These receptors were taken from a woman under 40 with COVID-19, enrolled during active disease.

The rearrangement joins TRBV15 to TRBJ2-7; the D gene is possibly TRBD1 (5 bases). Deletions cut 5 bases from V and 6 bases from J, with 14 bases between. The CDR3 contains 13 residues. Germline CDR1 reads LNHNV; CDR2 reads YYDKDF (reference sequence). CDR3 sequence: CATSGRGRGEQYF. The CDR3 nucleotides read TGTGCCACCAGCGGTAGGGGCCGTGGCGAGCAGTACTTC.

This clone showed up just once. The chain carries TRBV11-2 and TRBJ2-3, with D perhaps TRBD2 (5 bases). The CDR3 covers 13 residues. Germline assignment: CDR1 SGHAT and CDR2 FQNNGV. V was clipped by 5 bases and J by 2 bases, with 8 bases between them. The chain's CDR3 is CASSEEVTDTQYF. The CDR3 DNA sequence: TGTGCCAGCAGCGAGGAGGTCACAGATACGCAGTATTTT.

The genes are TRBV2 and TRBJ1-1; 8 bases are a match to TRBD1. Germline loops: CDR1 SNHLY, CDR2 FYNNEI. V was clipped by 6 bases and J by 1 base; unmatched bases: 4. This CDR3 has 14 residues. CDR3 loop: CASRNRGKNTEAFF. CDR3 nucleotide sequence: TGTGCCAGCAGGAACAGGGGGAAGAACACTGAAGCTTTCTTT.

This chain joins TRBV5-1 and TRBJ2-1, with 13 positions matching TRBD2. Germline V CDR1 and CDR2: SGHRS, YFSETQ. The CDR3 is made up of 16 amino acids. Unmatched junction bases numbered 5, after V lost 2 bases and J lost 6 bases. CDR3 residues: CASSLPGLAGSNEQFF. The CDR3 nucleotides are TGCGCCAGCAGCTTACCGGGACTAGCGGGATCCAATGAGCAGTTCTTC.

V and J are TRBV7-2 and TRBJ2-5; D possibly corresponds to TRBD2 (6 bases). The CDR3 sequence is 15 residues long. CDR1 and CDR2 (germline): SGHTA, FQGNSA. Trimming left V 4 bases short and J 5 bases short, with 17 bases between. The CDR3 reads CASSSSAGRRETQYF. The DNA for the CDR3 is TGTGCCAGCAGCTCGTCAGCGGGTCGTAGGGAGACCCAGTACTTC.

The chain uses TRBV5-4 and TRBJ2-6; D is unresolved. Germline CDR1 reads SGHNT; CDR2 reads YYREEE (reference sequence). The CDR3 has 15 residues. With 4 bases removed from V and 0 bases from J, the gap between germline ends came to 8 bases. The CDR3 region is CASSIQNSGANVLTF. In nucleotides, the CDR3 is TGTGCCAGCAGCATACAGAACTCTGGGGCCAACGTCCTGACTTTC.

This rearrangement joins TRBV24-1 to TRBJ2-1; 8 nucleotides agree with TRBD1. Germline CDR1 KGHDR, CDR2 SFDVKD. V trimming: 5 bases; J trimming: 8 bases; junction bases outside the gene matches: 10. This CDR3 is 15 amino acids long. CDR3 sequence reads: CATSAGTGTMYEQFF. The CDR3 DNA reads TGTGCCACCAGTGCAGGGACAGGAACTATGTATGAGCAGTTCTTC.

This chain joins TRBV29-1 and TRBJ2-2, with a possible D match to TRBD2 (5 bases). Germline lookup yields CDR1 SQVTM and CDR2 ANQGSEA. V was shortened by 6 bases and J by 0 bases, with 14 bases between the two germline ends. CDR3 length equals 15 residues. CDR3 amino acids: CSVYLGSANTGELFF. CDR3 DNA: TGCAGCGTATACCTTGGTAGCGCGAACACCGGGGAGCTGTTTTTT.

This rearrangement joins TRBV6-5 to TRBJ1-5; D is perhaps TRBD1 (5 bases). Germline CDR1 and CDR2: MNHEY and SVGAGI. The CDR3 has 15 amino acids. V lost 6 bases, J lost 5 bases, and 17 bases lay in between. In DNA, the CDR3 is TGTGCCAGCAGGACACTGGACGGGGGTGATCAGCCCCAGCATTTT. Its translation: CASRTLDGGDQPQHF.

The J gene is TRBJ1-1, the V gene TRBV28, with a possible D match to TRBD1 (6 bases). The germline V gene has CDR1 MDHEN and CDR2 SYDVKM. The V end was cut by 2 bases, the J end by 4 bases, with 17 bases between. CDR3 length equals 16 residues. The CDR3 sequence is CASSLGWGRVSTEAFF. In nucleotides, the CDR3 is TGTGCCAGCAGTTTAGGCTGGGGGCGCGTCAGCACTGAAGCTTTCTTT.

The chain employs TRBV9 and TRBJ2-5; tentatively, D is TRBD1 (7 bases). V lost 0 bases and J lost 6, with 15 bases in between. This CDR3 region has 15 residues. Looked up from germline, CDR1 is SGDLS and CDR2 is YYNGEE. This chain's CDR3 is CASSVGARRGQTQYF. The CDR3 DNA reads TGTGCCAGCAGCGTAGGGGCCCGGAGGGGGCAGACCCAGTACTTC.

V gene TRBV7-2 combines with J gene TRBJ2-7; D is unresolved. CDR3 length equals 13 residues. The V end was cut by 4 bases, the J end by 6 bases, with 13 bases between. Looked up from germline, CDR1 is SGHTA and CDR2 is FQGNSA. The CDR3 nucleotides read TGTGCCAGCAGCTCCCCTCTGAGAGGCGAGCAGTACTTC. Its protein product is CASSSPLRGEQYF.

The chain is built from TRBV6-5 and TRBJ1-1; unclear D gene. This CDR3 comprises 12 residues. Trimming took off 5 bases at V and 7 bases at J, with 11 bases between the two ends. The germline V gene has CDR1 MNHEY and CDR2 SVGAGI. This chain's CDR3 is CASSRHGVEAFF. CDR3 DNA sequence: TGTGCCAGCAGTCGACACGGTGTTGAAGCTTTCTTT.

This chain links TRBV7-2 with TRBJ2-3; 8 nucleotides agree with TRBD2. The CDR3 loop spans 14 amino acids. CDR1 and CDR2 from the germline V gene are SGHTA and FQGNSA. Trimming cost V 4 bases and J 7 bases; bases outside gene matches: 7. This CDR3 is CASSSRLATNTQYF. The DNA for the CDR3 is TGTGCCAGCAGCTCAAGACTAGCGACCAATACGCAGTATTTT. Looking up the rest from reference TRBV7-2 and TRBJ2-3 gives the full variable domain: GAGVSQSPSNKVTEKGKDVELRCDPISGHTALYWYRQSLGQGLEFLIYFQGNSAPDKSGLPSDRFSAERTGGSVSTLTIQRTQQEDSAVYLCASSSRLATNTQYFGPGTRLTVL.

The J gene is TRBJ1-2, the V gene TRBV6-4, with 8 positions matching TRBD1. J gave up 7 bases and V 0 bases, and 4 bases lay outside the gene matches. The germline gives CDR1 MRHNA, CDR2 SNTAGT. CDR3 length equals 14 residues. The CDR3: CASSDSQGARGYTF. In nucleotides, the CDR3 is TGTGCCAGCAGTGACTCCCAGGGGGCGCGTGGCTACACCTTC.

The V gene is TRBV5-1, the J gene TRBJ2-3; 12 nucleotides align to TRBD2. With 4 bases clipped from V and 4 bases from J, the junction kept 7 bases outside the gene matches. Germline-derived CDR1 and CDR2 are SGHRS and YFSETQ. There are 16 residues in the CDR3. The chain's CDR3 is CASSTRLAGVADTQYF. In DNA form, the CDR3 reads TGCGCCAGCAGCACCCGACTAGCGGGAGTTGCAGATACGCAGTATTTT.

This chain joins TRBV5-1 and TRBJ2-1; 14 bases agree with TRBD2. V was clipped by 4 bases and J by 7 bases; unmatched bases: 7. There are 16 residues in the CDR3. Germline loops: CDR1 SGHRS, CDR2 YFSETQ. The CDR3 DNA follows: TGCGCCAGCAGCCCGGGACTAGCGGGAGCAAAGAATGAGCAGTTCTTC. Its protein product is CASSPGLAGAKNEQFF.

The chain carries TRBV29-1 and TRBJ1-2; possible D gene TRBD1, 6 bases. This CDR3 has 10 amino acids. V dropped 7 bases and J dropped 14 bases, with 17 bases sitting between them. Germline CDR1 and CDR2: SQVTM and ANQGSEA. In DNA form, the CDR3 reads TGCAGCGGCCTCTACAGGGTTGAGACCTTC. This sequence encodes CSGLYRVETF.

The J gene is TRBJ2-7, the V gene TRBV25-1; 7 positions match TRBD2. The CDR3 contains 14 residues. The germline V gene has CDR1 MGHDK and CDR2 SYGVNS. Unmatched junction bases numbered 5, after V lost 4 bases and J lost 2 bases. For the CDR3, the DNA is TGTGCCAGCAGTGTAGCGGGCTCGGCCTACGAGCAGTACTTC. Translation gives CASSVAGSAYEQYF.

This chain links TRBV24-1 with TRBJ2-1; TRBD2 matches at 11 bases. CDR1 KGHDR and CDR2 SFDVKD come from the germline V gene. The CDR3 totals 18 residues. Trimming took 3 bases from V and 4 from J; bases not matched to a gene: 10. The CDR3 is CATSDPRPGLAGYNEQFF. The CDR3 DNA follows: TGTGCCACCAGTGATCCGCGCCCCGGACTAGCGGGTTACAATGAGCAGTTCTTC.

J is TRBJ2-7 and V is TRBV10-2; TRBD1 might be the D (7 bases). Trimming stripped 5 bases from V and 3 bases from J, with 11 bases between. The germline V gene has CDR1 WSHSY and CDR2 SAAADI. The CDR3 runs 13 residues. CDR3 DNA: TGCGCCAGCAGTAGCAGGGGGGTCTACGAGCAGTACTTC. It translates to CASSSRGVYEQYF.

This clone is a singleton in its sample. J is TRBJ2-1 and V is TRBV10-3, with TRBD2 identical over 8 bases. CDR3 length: 14 residues. V lost 6 bases and J lost 7; bases outside the gene matches: 8. CDR1 is ENHRY and CDR2 is SYGVKD in the germline V gene. This CDR3 is CAIRQAGAGNEQFF. The DNA for the CDR3 is TGTGCCATCAGACAAGCGGGAGCTGGGAATGAGCAGTTCTTC.

The chain joins TRBV6-5 to TRBJ1-5, with 9 nucleotides matching TRBD1. The CDR3 is made up of 15 amino acids. Germline CDR1 and CDR2: MNHEY and SVGAGI. J lost 3 bases, V lost 5 bases, and 5 bases had no gene match. The CDR3: CASSIQGAVNQPQHF. The DNA of the CDR3 is TGTGCCAGCAGTATACAGGGGGCGGTCAATCAGCCCCAGCATTTT.

This clone was seen a single time. The gene calls are TRBV2 and TRBJ2-7; TRBD2 matches at 7 bases. The CDR3 spans 13 residues. V shed 6 bases, J shed 4 bases, and the junction held 6 bases outside the gene matches. From germline, CDR1 is SNHLY and CDR2 FYNNEI. The CDR3 nucleotides are TGTGCCAGCAGGGGCGGGAGTAGGTACGAGCAGTACTTC. This translates into CASRGGSRYEQYF.

V is TRBV6-5 and J is TRBJ1-1; D might be TRBD1 (5 bases). V was shortened by 6 bases and J by 8 bases, with 19 bases between the two germline ends. The CDR3 runs 14 residues. In germline, CDR1 is MNHEY, CDR2 SVGAGI. The chain's CDR3 is CASSYRQGVSEAFF. Written as DNA, the CDR3 is TGTGCCAGCAGCTACCGGCAGGGCGTGAGCGAAGCTTTCTTT.

Concerning this clone itself: This same CDR3 is encoded by further DNA sequences in the sample. V usage is TRBV5-1 and J usage is TRBJ1-1; D is perhaps TRBD1 (6 bases). The CDR3 spans 14 residues. Trimming cost V 2 bases and J 1 base, with 9 bases left between them. Germline assignment: CDR1 SGHRS and CDR2 YFSETQ. The CDR3 sequence is CASSLQGSNTEAFF. The CDR3 nucleotides are TGCGCCAGCAGCTTACAGGGATCGAACACTGAAGCTTTCTTT.